Below are 32 T cell receptor beta chains sequenced from a single sample in a study of blood T cell repertoires in COVID-19. Here immunoSEQ multiplex PCR was the method, and the copy in TCRdb shows in-frame clones only, minus some. The sample yields 70,000 to 100,000 clones, roughly four fifths seen once. Sequencing was done on a sample of peripheral blood. These receptors originate from a man aged 45-65 years with active or convalescent COVID-19.

The gene calls are TRBV6-5 and TRBJ1-2; 9 bases line up with TRBD1. The CDR3 length is 14 residues. V was clipped by 8 bases and J by 2 bases; unmatched bases: 6. Germline CDR1 reads MNHEY; CDR2 reads SVGAGI. The chain's CDR3 is CASRVGTGNYGYTF. The CDR3 bases are TGTGCCAGCCGAGTTGGGACAGGGAACTATGGCTACACCTTC.

This clone has a handful of counts. The rearrangement uses TRBV7-9 and TRBJ1-1, with D perhaps TRBD1 (5 bases). Trimming left V 2 bases short and J 3 bases short, with 10 bases between. Germline V gene sequence: CDR1 SEHNR, CDR2 FQNEAQ (reference sequence). The CDR3 sequence is 14 residues long. The CDR3 protein is CASSLRPGDTEAFF. CDR3 nucleotide sequence: TGTGCCAGCAGCTTACGTCCGGGGGACACTGAAGCTTTCTTT.

The genes are TRBV11-2 and TRBJ2-5; 9 bases map to TRBD1. The CDR3 sequence is 16 residues long. J gave up 3 bases and V 4 bases, and 9 bases lay outside the gene matches. Germline loops: CDR1 SGHAT, CDR2 FQNNGV. In DNA, the CDR3 is TGTGCCAGCAGCTCGCAAGACAGACAGGGGGAAGAGACCCAGTACTTC. As protein: CASSSQDRQGEETQYF.

The genes are TRBV11-3 and TRBJ2-4, with 11 bases aligning to TRBD1. Trimming cost V 5 bases and J 5 bases; bases outside gene matches: 5. This CDR3 spans 15 amino acids. The germline V gene encodes CDR1 SGHNT and CDR2 YENEEA. CDR3 sequence: CASSPGGQGENIQYF. The CDR3 DNA reads TGTGCCAGCAGCCCAGGGGGACAGGGGGAAAACATTCAGTACTTC.

The chain links TRBV6-6 to TRBJ1-2; 11 positions agree with TRBD1. The V segment lost 2 bases and the J segment 6 bases; nucleotides outside the gene matches: 2. The CDR3 runs to 14 residues. Per germline, CDR1 MNHNY and CDR2 SVGAGI (reference sequence). CDR3 coding DNA: TGTGCCAGCAGTTACCCGGGACAGGGGGATGGCTACACCTTC. Encoded protein: CASSYPGQGDGYTF.

The rearrangement joins TRBV7-9 to TRBJ2-1; possibly TRBD2 for D (5 bases). This CDR3 has 16 amino acids. Germline V gene data show CDR1 as SEHNR and CDR2 as FQNEAQ (reference sequence). Trimming stripped 4 bases from V and 2 bases from J, with 15 bases between. CDR3 protein: CASSSFSESPYNEQFF. The CDR3, as DNA: TGTGCCAGCAGCTCATTTAGCGAATCCCCCTACAATGAGCAGTTCTTC.

This clone was detected once. CDR3 DNA sequence: TGTGCCAGCAGTCTCAGGGGGATCTATGGCTACACCTTC. Its protein product is CASSLRGIYGYTF. V gene TRBV6-5 combines with J gene TRBJ1-2, with 7 bases identical to TRBD1. Germline lookup yields CDR1 MNHEY and CDR2 SVGAGI. CDR3 length: 13 residues. V was pared by 5 bases and J by 4 bases, with 4 bases of the junction left unmatched.

The rearrangement links TRBV5-4 to TRBJ1-4; D not certain. Trimming stripped 2 bases from V and 2 bases from J, with 10 bases between. Germline CDR1 SGHNT, CDR2 YYREEE (reference sequence). The CDR3 covers 15 residues. CDR3 residues: CASSFFERTNEKLFF. The CDR3 bases are TGTGCCAGCAGCTTTTTTGAGAGGACTAATGAAAAACTGTTTTTT.

This chain links TRBV10-2 with TRBJ1-1; TRBD1 might be the D (6 bases). Per germline, CDR1 WSHSY and CDR2 SAAADI. Trimming removed 2 bases from V and 2 bases from J, with 15 bases in between. This CDR3 is 16 amino acids long. CDR3 bases: TGCGCCAGCAGTGAGGTCAAGACAGGCCAAAACACTGAAGCTTTCTTT. Translating it yields CASSEVKTGQNTEAFF.

The rearrangement joins TRBV7-8 to TRBJ2-1, with D perhaps TRBD2 (7 bases). This CDR3 is 13 amino acids long. V lost 7 bases to trimming and J lost 13 bases, with 20 bases between them. CDR1 is SGHVS, CDR2 FQNEAQ, per germline. CDR3 bases: TGTGCCAGCATCCTAGGGCAACGGGGGGCTCAGTTCTTC. Translation: CASILGQRGAQFF.

The chain is built from TRBV27 and TRBJ2-3; 11 bases are shared with TRBD2. With V trimmed by 6 bases and J by 5 bases, 10 bases remained unmatched. The length of the CDR3 is 16 residues. Germline lookup yields CDR1 MNHEY and CDR2 SMNVEV (reference sequence). This CDR3 is CASRVIAGGLRDTQYF. The CDR3 DNA reads as TGTGCCAGCAGGGTAATAGCGGGGGGGCTACGAGATACGCAGTATTTT.

The genes are TRBV9 and TRBJ2-3, with D possibly TRBD1 on 5 matching bases. The V gene lost 4 bases and the J gene lost 5 bases, with 14 bases spanning the gap. CDR1 and CDR2 from the germline V gene are SGDLS and YYNGEE. The CDR3 has 14 amino acids. This CDR3 is CASSPSGLEDTQYF. CDR3 DNA: TGTGCCAGCAGCCCCTCAGGGTTGGAAGATACGCAGTATTTT.

The V and J genes are TRBV3-1 (or the pseudogene TRBV3-2) and TRBJ2-1, with D possibly TRBD1 on 6 matching bases. V lost 1 base and J lost 9, with 16 bases in between. The CDR3 covers 15 residues. Germline V gene lookup returns CDR1 LGHDT and CDR2 YNNKEL (reference sequence). This CDR3 reads CASSQGPGAPGEQFF. CDR3 sequence (DNA): TGTGCCAGCAGCCAAGGACCAGGGGCCCCCGGTGAGCAGTTCTTC.

V and J are TRBV7-2 and TRBJ2-3; weak D call: TRBD1 (6 bases). Trimming stripped 7 bases from V and 3 bases from J, with 17 bases between. Germline V CDR1 and CDR2: SGHTA, FQGNSA. This CDR3 is 15 amino acids long. CDR3: CASNYRVGETDTQYF. Written as DNA, the CDR3 is TGTGCCAGCAACTACAGGGTCGGGGAGACAGATACGCAGTATTTT.

The table lists this clone with a few counts. The chain is built from TRBV6-5 and TRBJ2-7; TRBD1 agrees at 11 bases. CDR3 length: 14 residues. CDR1 MNHEY and CDR2 SVGAGI come from the germline V gene. V shed 7 bases, J shed 3 bases, and the junction held 5 bases outside the gene matches. DNA for the CDR3: TGTGCCAGCATTTCCGGGACAGGGGGCTACGAGCAGTACGTC. It specifies CASISGTGGYEQYV.

The chain combines TRBV5-4 with TRBJ2-3; 9 bases line up with TRBD2. This CDR3 comprises 16 residues. Trimming took 6 bases from V and 3 from J; bases not matched to a gene: 11. Germline CDR1 SGHNT, CDR2 YYREEE (reference sequence). The CDR3 sequence is CASTQGAGGKTDTQYF. For the CDR3, the DNA is TGTGCCAGCACCCAAGGAGCGGGGGGAAAAACAGATACGCAGTATTTT.

The V gene is TRBV7-2, the J gene TRBJ2-5; perhaps TRBD2 as D (6 bases). CDR1 is SGHTA, CDR2 FQGNSA, per germline. The CDR3 consists of 15 residues. V was cut by 3 bases and J by 2 bases, with 13 bases left in between. The CDR3 region has the DNA TGTGCCAGCAGCTTTCGGGGGAGAGGGCAAGAGACCCAGTACTTC. This translates into CASSFRGRGQETQYF.

CDR3: CASRVGASTGELFF. The DNA of the CDR3 is TGTGCCAGCAGGGTGGGGGCGAGCACCGGGGAGCTGTTTTTT. The rearrangement uses TRBV6-5 and TRBJ2-2; possible D gene TRBD1, 6 bases. Between the trimmed V and J ends, which lost 6 bases and 4 bases, there was a span of 12 bases. The germline V gene encodes CDR1 MNHEY and CDR2 SVGAGI. The CDR3 is made up of 14 amino acids.

The V call is TRBV6-5, the J call TRBJ1-3; 7 nucleotides line up with TRBD1. The V gene's germline CDR1 is MNHEY and CDR2 SVGAGI. The CDR3 contains 15 residues. The J segment lost 6 bases and the V segment lost 4 bases, leaving 9 bases of the junction unmatched. The CDR3 spells CASSLTGTEANTIYF. The CDR3 DNA reads TGTGCCAGCAGTTTGACAGGGACCGAGGCAAACACCATATATTTT.

This chain uses TRBV3-1 (or the pseudogene TRBV3-2) with TRBJ1-2; the match to TRBD1 covers 7 bases. The CDR3 length is 13 residues. V shed 4 bases, J shed 8 bases, and the junction held 7 bases outside the gene matches. Germline V CDR1 and CDR2: LGHDT, YNNKEL (reference sequence). The CDR3 sequence is CASSLDRERGYTF. CDR3 nucleotide sequence: TGTGCCAGCAGCCTAGACAGGGAACGAGGCTACACCTTC.

This clone was found once. V usage is TRBV21-1 and J usage is TRBJ2-7; the table assigns TRBD2, which was not confirmed against the DNA. TRBV21-1 is a pseudogene locus. The length of the CDR3 is 17 residues. The CDR3 sequence is CASSNPPRGPWTYEQYF. CDR3 DNA: TGTGCCAGCAGCAATCCCCCCCGCGGCCCGTGGACCTACGAGCAGTACTTC.

The V call is TRBV7-8, the J call TRBJ1-3; D possibly corresponds to TRBD1 (5 bases). The germline V gene encodes CDR1 SGHVS and CDR2 FQNEAQ. Trimming stripped 4 bases from V and 0 bases from J, with 16 bases between. This CDR3 is built from 17 residues. The CDR3 DNA reads TGTGCCAGCAGCTCTAGGCTTATTACAGGCTCTGGAAACACCATATATTTT. Protein sequence: CASSSRLITGSGNTIYF.

The rearrangement links TRBV29-1 to TRBJ2-3; TRBD1 matches 8 bases. CDR3 length: 12 amino acids. Germline-derived CDR1 and CDR2 are SQVTM and ANQGSEA. The V segment lost 6 bases and the J segment 5 bases; nucleotides outside the gene matches: 4. The CDR3 reads CSVRQGRDTQYF. The CDR3 DNA reads TGCAGCGTGCGACAGGGGCGAGATACGCAGTATTTT.

V is TRBV6-5 and J is TRBJ1-1; D unresolved. Trimming removed 0 bases from V and 10 bases from J, with 9 bases in between. Germline values: CDR1 MNHEY, CDR2 SVGAGI. This CDR3 comprises 12 residues. CDR3 in DNA: TGTGCCAGCAGTTACTCGGAGGGTACAGCTTTCTTT. Protein product: CASSYSEGTAFF.

The CDR3 nucleotides read TGTGCCATCAGTGAGTCTAGCGGGGGGGCCGGACTCTACAATGAGCAGTTCTTC. Protein: CAISESSGGAGLYNEQFF. The V call is TRBV10-3, the J call TRBJ2-1; TRBD2 agrees at 11 bases. J lost 3 bases, V lost 0 bases, and 7 bases had no gene match. Per the germline V gene, CDR1 is ENHRY and CDR2 is SYGVKD. There are 18 residues in the CDR3.

The rearrangement uses TRBV30 and TRBJ1-1; no definite D call. This CDR3 region has 13 residues. Germline loops: CDR1 GTSNPN, CDR2 SVGIG (reference sequence). The V and J ends lost 3 bases and 0 bases respectively, with 8 bases between them. In DNA form, the CDR3 reads TGTGCCTGGAGGGACTTAATGAACACTGAAGCTTTCTTT. This sequence encodes CAWRDLMNTEAFF.

The chain uses TRBV5-8 and TRBJ1-5; D may be TRBD1 (5 bases). CDR1 is SGHTS and CDR2 is YDEGEE in the germline V gene. Between the trimmed V and J ends, which lost 4 bases and 5 bases, there was a span of 13 bases. CDR3 length: 14 amino acids. The CDR3 loop is CASSRWGGDQPQHF. CDR3 in DNA: TGTGCCAGCAGCCGCTGGGGGGGGGATCAGCCCCAGCATTTT.

V and J are TRBV12-2 and TRBJ2-5; the table calls TRBD1, which could not be checked here. TRBV12-2 is designated a pseudogene. The CDR3 extends over 19 amino acids. In DNA form, the CDR3 reads TGTGCAAGTCGCTTAGAGCAATACAGGGCCTCACCATCCAAAGAGACCCAGTACTTC. Protein product: CASRLEQYRASPSKETQYF.

Only one count was recorded for this clone. This sequence joins TRBV7-8 and TRBJ2-2; the D gene is possibly TRBD2 (6 bases). Trimming cost V 5 bases and J 1 base, with 11 bases left between them. The CDR3 is 15 amino acids. CDR1 and CDR2 from the germline V gene are SGHVS and FQNEAQ. The CDR3 nucleotides read TGTGCCAGCAGCCCCGCCGGGAGGAACACCGGGGAGCTGTTTTTT. As protein: CASSPAGRNTGELFF.

This clone was counted only a few times. The chain is built from TRBV30 and TRBJ1-2; D uncertain. Trimming removed 8 bases from V and 2 bases from J, with 9 bases in between. The V gene's germline CDR1 is GTSNPN and CDR2 SVGIG (reference sequence). The CDR3 is 11 amino acids. CDR3 sequence: CALQTNYGYTF. DNA for the CDR3: TGTGCCCTACAGACCAACTATGGCTACACCTTC.

The rearrangement links TRBV6-5 to TRBJ2-2, with D possibly being TRBD2 (7 bases). Germline CDR1 and CDR2: MNHEY and SVGAGI. With 10 bases removed from V and 6 bases from J, the gap between germline ends came to 21 bases. The CDR3 consists of 15 residues. In DNA form, the CDR3 reads TGTGCCACCTCGGTGGGAGGGGGTGTTCCCGGGGAGCTGTTTTTT. It yields the protein CATSVGGGVPGELFF.

The rearrangement links TRBV3-1 (or the pseudogene TRBV3-2) to TRBJ1-2; the D is unclear. The V end was cut by 1 base, the J end by 2 bases, with 14 bases between. This CDR3 has 16 amino acids. CDR1 is LGHDT and CDR2 is YNNKEL in the germline V gene (reference sequence). CDR3 loop: CASSQVGGGANYGYTF. The CDR3 DNA reads as TGTGCCAGCAGCCAAGTTGGAGGAGGTGCGAACTATGGCTACACCTTC.